This T cell receptor (beta chain) was profiled in a study of beta chain features in type 1 diabetes. CDR3 length equals 16 residues. V lost 4 bases and J 3 bases, leaving 19 bases between the germline ends. Germline CDR1 is LGHNA and CDR2 is YSLEER. Findings and caveats of the study: Whether HLA type influences TCRB rearrangement remained unresolved here.

With respect to this clone: The antigen remains unidentified.

As every portion of the isolated RNA was reverse transcribed, the sequencing read expressed TCRB transcripts. Using immunoSEQ multiplex PCR, the repertoire was profiled, and TCRdb retains in-frame clones only, with some absent. The sample shows some 220,000 clones, 11% of them seen only once. Sorting that relied on CD45RO/CCR7/CD25/CD127/CD95/CD27 yielded CD4+ naive, central memory, regulatory and stem cell-like memory cells. This clonotype originated in a man aged 18 to 35 in good health. J is TRBJ2-7 and V is TRBV4-3; D may be TRBD2 (5 bases). The sequenced sample consisted of central memory CD4+ T cells from blood. This CDR3 is CASSRGGGYRHYEQYF. As DNA, the CDR3 is TGCGCCAGCAGCCGCGGAGGCGGATACCGACACTACGAGCAGTACTTC.